The present T cell receptor (beta chain) was sequenced within a study of blood T cells in healthy people across ages. With a J-beta primer mix and a sample-barcoded 5' primer, a second PCR ran about 6 to 11 cycles. TCRdb re-called the 5' RACE reads through MiXCR, storing one row per CDR3 protein. The sample consists of about 840,000 distinct CDR3 sequences, about 28% of them appearing once. The CDR3 is 14 residues long. This same sample was also taken into another study, of T cells of mothers and their children. That work contributes: Each 15 ul cDNA reaction used roughly 1.5 ug RNA; all RNA was used.

The chain recombines TRBV21-1 with TRBJ1-1; the table calls TRBD1, which could not be checked here. TRBV21-1 corresponds to a pseudogene. Material for sequencing was blood. The receptor's source is a woman aged 35 to 49 in good health. The chain's CDR3 is CASSGRDRNTEAFF. CDR3 sequence (DNA): TGTGCCAGCAGCGGACGGGACAGGAACACTGAAGCTTTCTTT.